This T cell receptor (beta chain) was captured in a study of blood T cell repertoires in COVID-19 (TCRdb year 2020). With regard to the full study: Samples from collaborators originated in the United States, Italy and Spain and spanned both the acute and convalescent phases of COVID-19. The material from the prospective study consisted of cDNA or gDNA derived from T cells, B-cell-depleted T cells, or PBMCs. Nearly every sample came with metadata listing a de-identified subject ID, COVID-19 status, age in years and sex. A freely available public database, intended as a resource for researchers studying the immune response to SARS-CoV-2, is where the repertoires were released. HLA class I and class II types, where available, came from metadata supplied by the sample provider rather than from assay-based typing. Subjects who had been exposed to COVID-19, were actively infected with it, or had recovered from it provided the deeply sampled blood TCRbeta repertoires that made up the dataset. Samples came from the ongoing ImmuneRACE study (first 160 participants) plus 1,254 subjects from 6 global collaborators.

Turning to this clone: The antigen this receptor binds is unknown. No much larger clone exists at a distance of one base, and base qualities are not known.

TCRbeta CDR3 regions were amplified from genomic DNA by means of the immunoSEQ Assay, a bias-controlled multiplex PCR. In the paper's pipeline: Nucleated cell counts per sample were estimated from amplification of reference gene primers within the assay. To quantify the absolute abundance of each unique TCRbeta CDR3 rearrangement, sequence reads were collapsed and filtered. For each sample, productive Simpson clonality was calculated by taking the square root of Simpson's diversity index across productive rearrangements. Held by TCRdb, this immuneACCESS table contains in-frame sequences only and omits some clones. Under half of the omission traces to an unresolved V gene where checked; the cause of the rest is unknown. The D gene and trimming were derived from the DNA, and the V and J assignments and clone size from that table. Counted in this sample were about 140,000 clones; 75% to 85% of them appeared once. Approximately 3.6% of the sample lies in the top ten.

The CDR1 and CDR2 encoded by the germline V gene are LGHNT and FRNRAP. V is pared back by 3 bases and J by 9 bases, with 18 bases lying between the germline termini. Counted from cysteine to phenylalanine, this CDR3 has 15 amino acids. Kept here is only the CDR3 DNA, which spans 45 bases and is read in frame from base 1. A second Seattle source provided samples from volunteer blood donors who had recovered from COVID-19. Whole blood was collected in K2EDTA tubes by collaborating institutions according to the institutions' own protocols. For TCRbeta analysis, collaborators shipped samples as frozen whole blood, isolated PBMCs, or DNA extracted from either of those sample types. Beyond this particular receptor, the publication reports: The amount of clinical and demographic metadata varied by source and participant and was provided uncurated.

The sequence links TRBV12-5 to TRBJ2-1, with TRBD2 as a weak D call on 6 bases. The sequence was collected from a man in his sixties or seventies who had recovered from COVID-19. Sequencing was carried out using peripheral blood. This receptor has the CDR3 CASGFGSGAFVEQFF. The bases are TGTGCTAGTGGTTTTGGTAGCGGAGCCTTCGTTGAGCAGTTCTTC.